The next 9 T cell receptor beta chains were all read from a single sample in a study of CD4 T cells in relation to SARS-CoV-2 and coronaviruses. These receptors have no known antigen. TCRdb's table, derived via immunoSEQ multiplex PCR, lists solely in-frame clones and lacks some. The table has roughly 31,000 clones, 60% to 80% seen once. The unexposed donors gave CD4+ T cells in about 2011-2018, prior to COVID-19. The cells were cultured for around ten days before CD4+ T cells were isolated. The specimen was CD4+ T cells from PBMCs, cultured in vitro. The receptors were sampled from a human donor in good health.

This clone was seen a handful of times. The J gene is TRBJ1-1, the V gene TRBV5-1; 9 nucleotides match TRBD1. The length of the CDR3 is 16 residues. In germline, CDR1 is SGHRS, CDR2 YFSETQ. Trimming removed 4 bases from V and 1 base from J; junction bases left unmatched: 8. Written as DNA, the CDR3 is TGCGCCAGCAGCAACCGGGACAGGGCTTGGAACACTGAAGCTTTCTTT. It codes for CASSNRDRAWNTEAFF. Full variable domain (outside the CDR3, taken from reference TRBV5-1 and TRBJ1-1): KAGVTQTPRYLIKTRGQQVTLSCSPISGHRSVSWYQQTPGQGLQFLFEYFSETQRNKGNFPGRFSGRQFSNSRSEMNVSTLELGDSALYLCASSNRDRAWNTEAFFGQGTRLTVV.

The V gene is TRBV5-4, the J gene TRBJ2-2, with no clear D. The CDR3 runs to 14 residues. Trimming cost V 3 bases and J 1 base, with 7 bases left between them. Germline CDR1 and CDR2: SGHNT and YYREEE (reference sequence). The chain's CDR3 is CASSSNLNTGELFF. CDR3 coding DNA: TGTGCCAGCAGCTCCAACCTGAACACCGGGGAGCTGTTTTTT.

The V and J genes are TRBV6-5 and TRBJ1-6; 8 bases agree with TRBD1. The CDR3 loop spans 14 amino acids. V lost 5 bases to trimming and J lost 9 bases; unmatched junction nucleotides: 6. Germline V gene sequence: CDR1 MNHEY, CDR2 SVGAGI. CDR3 sequence: CASSSDRGGSPLHF. CDR3 coding DNA: TGTGCCAGCAGTAGCGACAGGGGAGGTTCACCCCTCCACTTT.

CDR3 region: CASSLRQTGSGNTEAFF. DNA of the CDR3: TGTGCCAGCAGCCTACGTCAAACTGGGTCCGGAAACACTGAAGCTTTCTTT. J is TRBJ1-1 and V is TRBV11-2, with no clear D. CDR3 length equals 17 residues. Trimming took off 5 bases at V and 2 bases at J, with 21 bases between the two ends. CDR1 and CDR2 from the germline V gene are SGHAT and FQNNGV.

J is TRBJ2-1 and V is TRBV11-2; D remains unclear. From germline, CDR1 is SGHAT and CDR2 FQNNGV. The CDR3 has 15 residues. V dropped 1 base and J dropped 0 bases, with 7 bases sitting between them. CDR3 sequence: CASSLVLVSYNEQFF. The DNA of the CDR3 is TGTGCCAGCAGCTTAGTTCTAGTCTCCTACAATGAGCAGTTCTTC.

V is TRBV30 and J is TRBJ2-6, with D unresolved. Germline values: CDR1 GTSNPN, CDR2 SVGIG (reference sequence). V was pared by 4 bases and J by 2 bases, with 12 bases between. CDR3 size: 15 residues. CDR3 protein: CAWTPVGPGANVLTF. In DNA, the CDR3 is TGTGCCTGGACCCCAGTAGGGCCTGGGGCCAACGTCCTGACTTTC.

The chain couples TRBV25-1 to TRBJ2-7; TRBD2 aligns across 14 bases. V gave up 4 bases and J gave up 5 bases; unmatched junction bases: 4. This CDR3 region has 15 residues. Looked up from germline, CDR1 is MGHDK and CDR2 is SYGVNS. The CDR3 region has the DNA TGTGCCAGCAGTGCCGGGACTAGCGGGAGCGACGAGCAGTACTTC. Translating it yields CASSAGTSGSDEQYF.

This chain joins TRBV5-1 and TRBJ2-1; D remains ambiguous. CDR1 SGHRS and CDR2 YFSETQ come from the germline V gene. The CDR3 is 13 amino acids. Trimming took 0 bases from V and 10 from J, leaving 11 bases between them. The CDR3 sequence is CASSLDITREQFF. The DNA for the CDR3 is TGCGCCAGCAGCTTGGACATTACACGAGAGCAGTTCTTC. Filled out from reference TRBV5-1 and TRBJ2-1, the complete variable domain reads KAGVTQTPRYLIKTRGQQVTLSCSPISGHRSVSWYQQTPGQGLQFLFEYFSETQRNKGNFPGRFSGRQFSNSRSEMNVSTLELGDSALYLCASSLDITREQFFGPGTRLTVL.

The rearrangement uses TRBV18 and TRBJ1-1; D remains ambiguous. The CDR3 has 14 residues. Germline V gene sequence: CDR1 KGHSH, CDR2 LQKENI. V lost 3 bases to trimming and J lost 10 bases, with 18 bases between them. The CDR3 spells CASSPQDVTGGAFF. DNA of the CDR3: TGTGCCAGCTCACCGCAGGACGTAACTGGAGGAGCTTTCTTT.